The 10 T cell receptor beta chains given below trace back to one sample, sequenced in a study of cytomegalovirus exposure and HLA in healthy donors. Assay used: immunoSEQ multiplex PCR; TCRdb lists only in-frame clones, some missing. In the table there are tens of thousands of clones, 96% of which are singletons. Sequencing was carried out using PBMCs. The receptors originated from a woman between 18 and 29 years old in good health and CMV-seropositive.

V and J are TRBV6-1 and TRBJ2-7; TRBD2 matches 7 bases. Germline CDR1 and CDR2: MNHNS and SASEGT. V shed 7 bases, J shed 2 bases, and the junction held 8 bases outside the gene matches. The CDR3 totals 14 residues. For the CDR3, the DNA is TGTGCCAGCACGTATAGCGGGCCCGCCTACGAGCAGTACTTC. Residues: CASTYSGPAYEQYF.

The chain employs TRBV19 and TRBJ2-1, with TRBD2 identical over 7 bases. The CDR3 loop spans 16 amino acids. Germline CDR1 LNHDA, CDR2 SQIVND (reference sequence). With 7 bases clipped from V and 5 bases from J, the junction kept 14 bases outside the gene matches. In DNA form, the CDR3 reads TGTGCCAGTACCCCGGGGGGACCCCCGAAAAACAATGAGCAGTTCTTC. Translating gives CASTPGGPPKNNEQFF.

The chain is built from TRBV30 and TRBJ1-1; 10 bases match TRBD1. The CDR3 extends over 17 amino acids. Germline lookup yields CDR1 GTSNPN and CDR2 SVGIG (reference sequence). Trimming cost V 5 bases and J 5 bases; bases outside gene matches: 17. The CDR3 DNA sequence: TGTGCCTGGGCCCCCCGGGACAGGGGAAAAATAAGGACTGAAGCTTTCTTT. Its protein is CAWAPRDRGKIRTEAFF.

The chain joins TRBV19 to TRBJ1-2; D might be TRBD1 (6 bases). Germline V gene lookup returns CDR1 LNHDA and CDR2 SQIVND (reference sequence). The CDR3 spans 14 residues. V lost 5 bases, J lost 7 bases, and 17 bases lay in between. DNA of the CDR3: TGTGCCAGTAGTGAGGGGGACACCTTCGCTGGCTACACCTTC. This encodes CASSEGDTFAGYTF.

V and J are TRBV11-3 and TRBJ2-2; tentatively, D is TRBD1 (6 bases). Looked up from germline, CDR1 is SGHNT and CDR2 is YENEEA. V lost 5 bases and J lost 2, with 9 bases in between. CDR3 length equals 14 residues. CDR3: CASSIRGNTGELFF. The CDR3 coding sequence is TGTGCCAGCAGCATCAGGGGTAACACCGGGGAGCTGTTTTTT.

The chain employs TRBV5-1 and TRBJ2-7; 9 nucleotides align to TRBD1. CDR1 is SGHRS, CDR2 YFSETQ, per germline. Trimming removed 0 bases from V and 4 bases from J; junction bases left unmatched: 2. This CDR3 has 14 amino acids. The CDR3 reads CASSLEGTGYEQYF. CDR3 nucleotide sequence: TGCGCCAGCAGCTTGGAGGGGACAGGGTACGAGCAGTACTTC. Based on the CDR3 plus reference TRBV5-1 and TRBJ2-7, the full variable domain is KAGVTQTPRYLIKTRGQQVTLSCSPISGHRSVSWYQQTPGQGLQFLFEYFSETQRNKGNFPGRFSGRQFSNSRSEMNVSTLELGDSALYLCASSLEGTGYEQYFGPGTRLTVT.

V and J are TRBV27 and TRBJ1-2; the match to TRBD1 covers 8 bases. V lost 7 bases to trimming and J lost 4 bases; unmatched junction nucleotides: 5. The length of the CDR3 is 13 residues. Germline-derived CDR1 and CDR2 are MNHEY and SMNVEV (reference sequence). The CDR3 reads CASNKQGGYGYTF. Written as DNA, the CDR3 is TGTGCCAGCAACAAACAGGGGGGCTATGGCTACACCTTC.

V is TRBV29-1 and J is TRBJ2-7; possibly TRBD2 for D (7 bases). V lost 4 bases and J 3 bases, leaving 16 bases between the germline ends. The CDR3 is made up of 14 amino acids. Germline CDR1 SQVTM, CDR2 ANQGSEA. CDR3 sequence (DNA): TGCAGCGTTGGACTAGCAAAGGGGGTCTACGAGCAGTACTTC. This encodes CSVGLAKGVYEQYF.

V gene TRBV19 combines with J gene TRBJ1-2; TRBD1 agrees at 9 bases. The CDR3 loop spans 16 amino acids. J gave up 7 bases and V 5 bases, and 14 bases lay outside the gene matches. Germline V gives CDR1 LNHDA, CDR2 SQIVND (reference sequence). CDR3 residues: CASSSSGQGNRSGYTF. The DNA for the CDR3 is TGTGCCAGTAGTTCCTCGGGACAGGGTAACCGGAGTGGCTACACCTTC.

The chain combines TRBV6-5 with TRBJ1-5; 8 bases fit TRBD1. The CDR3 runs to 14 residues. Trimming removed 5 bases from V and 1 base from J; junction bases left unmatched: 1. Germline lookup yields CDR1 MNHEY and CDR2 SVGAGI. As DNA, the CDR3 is TGTGCCAGCAGTCGGGACAGGAGCAATCAGCCCCAGCATTTT. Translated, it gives CASSRDRSNQPQHF.